The 15 T cell receptor beta chains below were found in one sample sequenced in a study of blood T cell repertoires in COVID-19. Method: immunoSEQ multiplex PCR; TCRdb's copy keeps in-frame clones and lacks some. In the table there are some 160,000 clones, about four fifths of which are singletons. Source material: peripheral blood. The receptor set was obtained from a woman aged 80 or over with acute or convalescent COVID-19.

The chain is built from TRBV2 and TRBJ1-4, with 10 bases matching TRBD1. CDR3 length: 15 amino acids. The V gene's germline CDR1 is SNHLY and CDR2 FYNNEI. Trimming cost V 6 bases and J 0 bases; bases outside gene matches: 1. The CDR3 protein is CASRGTGATNEKLFF. The CDR3 DNA sequence: TGTGCCAGCAGGGGGACAGGGGCAACTAATGAAAAACTGTTTTTT. The entire variable domain, with the rest obtained from reference TRBV2 and TRBJ1-4, is as follows: EPEVTQTPSHQVTQMGQEVILRCVPISNHLYFYWYRQILGQKVEFLVSFYNNEISEKSEIFDDQFSVERPDGSNFTLKIRSTKLEDSAMYFCASRGTGATNEKLFFGSGTQLSVL.

V usage is TRBV19 and J usage is TRBJ2-7, with TRBD1 as a possible D gene (7 bases). The CDR3 runs 15 residues. The germline V gene has CDR1 LNHDA and CDR2 SQIVND (reference sequence). Between the trimmed V and J ends, which lost 0 bases and 2 bases, there was a span of 11 bases. The CDR3 loop reads CASSIESGGTYEQYF. CDR3 sequence (DNA): TGTGCCAGTAGTATAGAATCAGGGGGGACCTACGAGCAGTACTTC.

The CDR3 bases are TGTGCCAGCAGCCAAGATTTCGGGCAGGGTCTGTCCTACGAGCAGTACTTC. Translated: CASSQDFGQGLSYEQYF. The gene calls are TRBV14 and TRBJ2-7; D might be TRBD1 (5 bases). The ends were cut back, 0 bases at V and 1 base at J, with 16 bases in the middle. Germline V CDR1 and CDR2: SGHDN, FVKESK. The CDR3 sequence is 17 residues long.

The chain carries TRBV3-1 (or the pseudogene TRBV3-2) and TRBJ2-3, with D perhaps matching TRBD2 (6 bases). The germline V gene has CDR1 LGHDT and CDR2 YNNKEL (reference sequence). The CDR3 runs 17 residues. V shed 1 base and J shed 2 bases, with 16 bases lying between them. The CDR3 DNA reads as TGTGCCAGCAGCCAAGTTACGGGAGTACCCTACACAGATACGCAGTATTTT. It is translated as CASSQVTGVPYTDTQYF.

J is TRBJ2-7 and V is TRBV11-2, with D unresolved. V gave up 8 bases and J gave up 4 bases, with 12 bases separating them. The CDR3 is 12 residues long. Germline values: CDR1 SGHAT, CDR2 FQNNGV. DNA for the CDR3: TGTGCCAGCGGAGCTTATAGATACGAGCAGTACTTC. Amino acids: CASGAYRYEQYF.

CDR3 nucleotide sequence: TGTGCCAGCAACGCGGGGGGTATCGATGAGCAGTTCTTC. It specifies CASNAGGIDEQFF. The chain combines TRBV28 with TRBJ2-1, with TRBD2 matching over 8 bases. CDR3 size: 13 residues. Germline loops: CDR1 MDHEN, CDR2 SYDVKM. Trimming took 7 bases from V and 8 from J; bases not matched to a gene: 7.

The V and J genes are TRBV18 and TRBJ1-1, with 7 positions matching TRBD1. Germline CDR1 and CDR2: KGHSH and LQKENI. J was trimmed by 9 bases and V by 0 bases; bases with no gene match: 7. This CDR3 has 14 amino acids. The CDR3 loop reads CASSPPLQGNQAFF. The CDR3, as DNA: TGTGCCAGCTCACCACCGTTACAGGGGAATCAAGCTTTCTTT. Filled out from reference TRBV18 and TRBJ1-1, the complete variable domain reads NAGVMQNPRHLVRRRGQEARLRCSPMKGHSHVYWYRQLPEEGLKFMVYLQKENIIDESGMPKERFSAEFPKEGPSILRIQQVVRGDSAAYFCASSPPLQGNQAFFGQGTRLTVV.

The chain links TRBV29-1 to TRBJ1-2, with TRBD1 matching 9 bases. Germline CDR1 SQVTM, CDR2 ANQGSEA. This CDR3 spans 14 amino acids. J was trimmed by 8 bases and V by 1 base; bases with no gene match: 8. The CDR3, as DNA: TGCAGCGTTGAAGCCACGACAGGGGGAGAGGGCTACACCTTC. Its protein is CSVEATTGGEGYTF.

The rearrangement links TRBV11-2 to TRBJ2-7; D call uncertain. The ends were cut back, 3 bases at V and 2 bases at J, with 14 bases in the middle. Germline CDR1 is SGHAT and CDR2 is FQNNGV. The CDR3 is 15 residues long. CDR3 sequence: CASSFTVVNPYEQYF. CDR3 coding DNA: TGTGCCAGCAGCTTTACTGTGGTCAACCCCTACGAGCAGTACTTC.

The chain carries TRBV7-9 and TRBJ2-1; D is perhaps TRBD2 (5 bases). V was trimmed by 10 bases and J by 11 bases, leaving 27 bases between them. The CDR3 is 15 amino acids. Germline CDR1 and CDR2: SEHNR and FQNEAQ (reference sequence). The CDR3 DNA is TGTGCCATCCGCACGAGAAGCGGCGCGGAAAGGAAGCAGTTCTTC. It is translated as CAIRTRSGAERKQFF. Looking up the rest from reference TRBV7-9 and TRBJ2-1 gives the full variable domain: DTGVSQNPRHKITKRGQNVTFRCDPISEHNRLYWYRQTLGQGPEFLTYFQNEAQLEKSRLLSDRFSAERPKGSFSTLEIQRTEQGDSAMYLCAIRTRSGAERKQFFGPGTRLTVL.

The chain has TRBV28 and TRBJ1-4; 8 bases align to TRBD1. Germline V gives CDR1 MDHEN, CDR2 SYDVKM. CDR3 length equals 16 residues. J gave up 4 bases and V 6 bases, and 10 bases lay outside the gene matches. DNA of the CDR3: TGTGCCAGCAGCTTACATCCGGGACAGGATAATGAAAAACTGTTTTTT. Translating it yields CASSLHPGQDNEKLFF.

This clone has only a few counts. The V call is TRBV7-2, the J call TRBJ1-2, with TRBD1 as a possible D gene (5 bases). V lost 6 bases and J lost 6, with 26 bases in between. The CDR3 consists of 17 residues. Germline CDR1 SGHTA, CDR2 FQGNSA. This CDR3 is CASRAPLSKGLFDGYTF. The CDR3 DNA reads as TGTGCCAGCAGGGCCCCCCTCAGCAAGGGACTGTTTGATGGCTACACCTTC.

The rearrangement uses TRBV28 and TRBJ1-5; D unclear. Germline loops: CDR1 MDHEN, CDR2 SYDVKM. The CDR3 covers 12 residues. Trimming cost V 4 bases and J 5 bases, with 6 bases left between them. The CDR3 loop is CASSSGYQPQHF. For the CDR3, the DNA is TGTGCCAGCAGTTCGGGTTATCAGCCCCAGCATTTT.

The chain is built from TRBV2 and TRBJ1-1; no definite D call. The V and J ends lost 2 bases and 10 bases respectively, with 5 bases between them. The CDR3 spans 10 residues. Germline CDR1 is SNHLY and CDR2 is FYNNEI. This CDR3 is CASSEIRAFF. As DNA, the CDR3 is TGTGCCAGCAGTGAAATCCGAGCTTTCTTT.

The chain has TRBV11-2 and TRBJ2-2, with TRBD1 as a possible D gene (6 bases). CDR3 length: 14 residues. V shed 7 bases and J shed 4 bases, with 13 bases lying between them. The germline V gene has CDR1 SGHAT and CDR2 FQNNGV. The CDR3 region is CASTETRGTGELFF. CDR3 in DNA: TGTGCCAGCACCGAAACCAGGGGCACCGGGGAGCTGTTTTTT.